This T cell receptor beta chain was sequenced for a study of PD-L1 blockade in urothelial cancer. Some clones are missing from TCRdb's copy, which holds only in-frame ones; the method was immunoSEQ multiplex PCR. The sample lists roughly 56,000 clones, over 75% occurring once. With 2 bases removed from V and 6 bases from J, the gap between germline ends came to 10 bases. The CDR3 extends over 13 amino acids. Looked up from germline, CDR1 is MNHEY and CDR2 is SMNVEV (reference sequence). The TCR comes from a man between 65 and 79 years old with urothelial cancer. Sequencing used PBMCs, obtained around atezolizumab (anti-PD-L1) treatment. The chain has TRBV27 and TRBJ1-2; D may be TRBD1 (6 bases). CDR3 DNA: TGTGCCAGCAGTTTAAAGGGACAACATGGCTACACCTTC. It encodes CASSLKGQHGYTF.